These T cell receptor beta chains were read from a single sample in a study of cytomegalovirus exposure and HLA in healthy donors. Libraries were prepared by immunoSEQ multiplex PCR; TCRdb keeps only in-frame clonotypes and omits some of them. Of around 140,000 clones in the sample, approximately 87% are singletons; the top ten hold roughly 5%. Sequencing was performed on PBMCs. The receptor set was obtained from a woman in her thirties in good health and CMV-seronegative. The CDR3 runs from the conserved cysteine through the conserved F or W. The D gene is left open where the match is weak. Clone size is shown for a subset of rows, as once, few, many or a class of expanded clone.

d_call j_call clone_size cdr3_length v_call cdr3_nt cdr3_aa
- TRBJ2-1 - 12 TRBV5-4 TGTGCCAGCAGCCGTCAGGGAAATGAGCAGTTCTTC CASSRQGNEQFF
- TRBJ2-1 - 13 TRBV12-5 TGTGCTAGTGGTGCCCCTAATCAGGATGAGCAGTTCTTC CASGAPNQDEQFF
- TRBJ2-2 - 12 TRBV29-1 TGCAGCGTTCCCGGGAACACCGGGGAGCTGTTTTTT CSVPGNTGELFF
TRBD2 TRBJ2-5 - 11 TRBV2 TGTGCCAGCAGTTCTAGCGGGGGCTCATACTTC CASSSSGGSYF
- TRBJ1-2 - 14 TRBV19 TGTGCCAGTACCGAGACGACAGGAAACTATGGCTACACCTTC CASTETTGNYGYTF
- TRBJ2-1 - 13 TRBV7-2 TGTGCCAGCAGCCTTGACAACTACAATGAGCAGTTCTTC CASSLDNYNEQFF
- TRBJ2-1 - 11 TRBV20-1 TGCAGTGCGCCCCTCGGGGTGGGGCAGTTCTTC CSAPLGVGQFF
- TRBJ2-1 - 13 TRBV15 TGTGCCACCAGCAGAGATAGAGGTTACGAGCAGTTCTTC CATSRDRGYEQFF
- TRBJ2-2 - 14 TRBV2 TGTGCCAGCAGTGGGGACATGAACACCGGGGAGCTGTTTTTT CASSGDMNTGELFF
- TRBJ2-5 once 13 TRBV5-4 TGTGCCAGCAGTATACTGCTACAAGAGACCCAGTACTTC CASSILLQETQYF
- TRBJ2-3 few 12 TRBV4-1 TGCGCTAGTGGACAACACACAGATACGCAGTATTTT CASGQHTDTQYF
- TRBJ2-2 - 15 TRBV5-1 TGCGCCAGCAGCTTGGCCGGGGTAGGCACCGGGGAGCTGTTTTTT CASSLAGVGTGELFF
- TRBJ2-7 - 13 TRBV5-1 TGCGCCAGCAGCTTGGACAGGTCTTACGAGCAGTACTTC CASSLDRSYEQYF
TRBD1 TRBJ1-5 - 17 TRBV30 TGTGCCTGGAGTGTAGGGGGGTCGAGGGGGCCCGATCGGCCCCAGCATTTT CAWSVGGSRGPDRPQHF
- TRBJ2-1 - 13 TRBV4-1 TGCGCCAGCAGCCAAGGCGGGGGCGGCGAGCAGTTCTTC CASSQGGGGEQFF
- TRBJ1-1 - 12 TRBV29-1 TGCAGCGTTGCAGGGGTGGACATAGAAGCTTTCTTT CSVAGVDIEAFF
TRBD2 TRBJ2-7 - 13 TRBV6-5 TGTGCCACCTCCGCCGGGAGGGCCTACGAGCAGTACTTC CATSAGRAYEQYF
- TRBJ1-1 - 13 TRBV19 TGTGCCAGTAGTATGGGAGGGGAGACTGAAGCTTTCTTT CASSMGGETEAFF
- TRBJ2-7 - 12 TRBV30 TGTGCCTGGAATGGCGGGTCCTACGAGCAGTACTTC CAWNGGSYEQYF
- TRBJ2-2 once 17 TRBV7-8 TGTGCCAGCAGCCTCCCCCGACAGGCGATCAACACCGGGGAGCTGTTTTTT CASSLPRQAINTGELFF
- TRBJ2-2 - 15 TRBV19 TGTGCCACAGAAGACAGGCCCTCGGTAGGCGGGGAGCTGTTTTTT CATEDRPSVGGELFF
TRBD1 TRBJ2-3 once 14 TRBV5-4 TGTGCCAGCAGCATACAGGGGGCAGGGGATACGCAGTATTTT CASSIQGAGDTQYF
TRBD1 TRBJ1-2 - 15 TRBV28 TGTGCCAGCAGTTTAGTAGACAGGGTGTTTAGTGGCTACACCTTC CASSLVDRVFSGYTF
- TRBJ1-1 - 15 TRBV21-1 TGTGCCAGCAGCATCCACAGGTTTATGAACACTGAAGCTTTCTTT CASSIHRFMNTEAFF